The 28 T cell receptor beta chains in this list originate from one sample, sequenced in a study of cytomegalovirus exposure and HLA in healthy donors. A multiplex PCR was run with 60 Vbeta primers and 13 Jbeta primers. The protocol was immunoSEQ multiplex PCR, while the TCRdb copy is restricted to in-frame clones and leaves out a portion. The repertoire includes some 190,000 clones, approximately 80% of them detected once, and about 3% sits in the top ten. The sequencing input was PBMCs. The receptors derive from a female donor in good health and CMV-seronegative.

The gene calls are TRBV6-4 and TRBJ2-1; TRBD1 aligns across 12 bases. This CDR3 comprises 16 residues. Germline-derived CDR1 and CDR2 are MRHNA and SNTAGT. With V trimmed by 4 bases and J by 4 bases, 5 bases remained unmatched. This CDR3 reads CASSAGTGGDYNEQFF. The CDR3, as DNA: TGTGCCAGCAGTGCCGGGACAGGGGGCGATTACAATGAGCAGTTCTTC.

V gene TRBV28 combines with J gene TRBJ2-5, with 7 bases matching TRBD1. Germline values: CDR1 MDHEN, CDR2 SYDVKM. The CDR3 covers 17 residues. The CDR3 reads CAINRPRRKGGAETQYF. In nucleotides, the CDR3 is TGTGCAATCAACCGGCCAAGAAGAAAAGGGGGCGCGGAGACCCAGTACTTC.

V gene TRBV5-1 combines with J gene TRBJ2-1; 8 bases fit TRBD1. V trimming: 0 bases; J trimming: 3 bases; junction bases outside the gene matches: 8. CDR1 is SGHRS and CDR2 is YFSETQ in the germline V gene. The CDR3 covers 17 residues. The CDR3 DNA is TGCGCCAGCAGCTTGGGACCGAGGACAGGGAGCTACAATGAGCAGTTCTTC. The encoded protein is CASSLGPRTGSYNEQFF.

The CDR3: CASVSGTFNQPQHF. CDR3 coding DNA: TGTGCTAGTGTCTCGGGGACATTCAATCAGCCCCAGCATTTT. V usage is TRBV12-5 and J usage is TRBJ1-5, with D possibly being TRBD1 (6 bases). V gave up 7 bases and J gave up 3 bases, with 13 bases separating them. The CDR3 is made up of 14 amino acids. The V gene's germline CDR1 is LGHNT and CDR2 FRNRAP.

The rearrangement joins TRBV28 to TRBJ2-7; TRBD1 matches at 7 bases. The CDR3 contains 14 residues. In germline, CDR1 is MDHEN, CDR2 SYDVKM. Germline trimming cut 5 bases from V and 1 base from J; bases unmatched to any gene: 5. CDR3 bases: TGTGCCAGCAGTCAGGACAGGACTTCCTACGAGCAGTACTTC. This encodes CASSQDRTSYEQYF.

The table lists this clone with a few counts. The chain is built from TRBV4-3 and TRBJ2-5; D may be TRBD2 (6 bases). Trimming pared 4 bases from V and 5 bases from J, leaving 20 bases between. The CDR3 has 16 amino acids. CDR1 is LGHNA, CDR2 YSLEER, per germline. This chain's CDR3 is CASSPTVGSLGETQYF. The CDR3 DNA is TGCGCCAGCAGCCCTACGGTCGGGAGTCTCGGCGAGACCCAGTACTTC.

Relative to its sample, this clone is medium-sized (0.01 to 0.1%). Other DNA sequences in the same sample also yield this CDR3. The V gene is TRBV11-2, the J gene TRBJ1-2; 9 nucleotides line up with TRBD1. Germline assignment: CDR1 SGHAT and CDR2 FQNNGV. V was clipped by 0 bases and J by 6 bases; unmatched bases: 5. This CDR3 has 15 residues. DNA of the CDR3: TGTGCCAGCAGCTTAGACGTGACAGGGGGGGATGGCTACACCTTC. Translated, it gives CASSLDVTGGDGYTF.

The V call is TRBV29-1, the J call TRBJ2-2; D may be TRBD2 (6 bases). Germline V lookup: CDR1 SQVTM, CDR2 ANQGSEA. This CDR3 comprises 13 residues. The V end lost 7 bases, the J end lost 4 bases, and 13 bases lay between the germline ends. In DNA form, the CDR3 reads TGCAGCGCCGCGGGGAAGTCCACCGGGGAGCTGTTTTTT. This sequence encodes CSAAGKSTGELFF.

The rearrangement links TRBV18 to TRBJ2-5, with D possibly matching TRBD1 (6 bases). The V end lost 1 base, the J end lost 5 bases, and 8 bases lay between the germline ends. Looked up from germline, CDR1 is KGHSH and CDR2 is LQKENI. The CDR3 sequence is 13 residues long. CDR3 sequence: CASSPQGEETQYF. CDR3 coding DNA: TGTGCCAGCTCACCACAGGGGGAGGAGACCCAGTACTTC.

The CDR3 region is CASSLVDRAKETQYF. As DNA, the CDR3 is TGTGCCAGCAGCTTAGTGGACAGGGCTAAAGAGACCCAGTACTTC. V is TRBV7-9 and J is TRBJ2-5; 8 bases fit TRBD1. CDR1 is SEHNR, CDR2 FQNEAQ, per germline (reference sequence). The CDR3 spans 15 residues. V lost 1 base and J lost 3; bases outside the gene matches: 4.

V usage is TRBV6-4 and J usage is TRBJ2-5; perhaps TRBD2 as D (6 bases). The ends were cut back, 5 bases at V and 5 bases at J, with 24 bases in the middle. This CDR3 is 17 amino acids long. Germline CDR1 reads MRHNA; CDR2 reads SNTAGT. CDR3 bases: TGTGCCAGCAGTACCGGGACCGCGGGGAGGATAGGGGAGACCCAGTACTTC. Protein product: CASSTGTAGRIGETQYF.

This clone occurred once. This sequence joins TRBV5-3 and TRBJ1-5, with D possibly matching TRBD1 (6 bases). TRBV5-3 is noted as an ORF with a role that remains uncertain. The ends were cut back, 2 bases at V and 7 bases at J, with 13 bases in the middle. The CDR3 covers 14 residues. This chain's CDR3 is CARSFLTGRQPQHF. In nucleotides, the CDR3 is TGTGCCAGAAGCTTTCTGACAGGTCGCCAGCCCCAGCATTTT.

The J gene is TRBJ2-6, the V gene TRBV7-2; the D gene is possibly TRBD1 (5 bases). V was trimmed by 5 bases and J by 1 base, leaving 18 bases between them. Per the germline V gene, CDR1 is SGHTA and CDR2 is FQGNSA. This CDR3 has 18 residues. CDR3 bases: TGTGCCAGCAGCCCCCGGGCAGGGATTATTTCTGGGGCCAACGTCCTGACTTTC. Protein: CASSPRAGIISGANVLTF.

J is TRBJ1-1 and V is TRBV5-1, with unresolved D. The V gene lost 4 bases and the J gene lost 1 base, with 17 bases spanning the gap. The CDR3 has 16 amino acids. Germline CDR1 is SGHRS and CDR2 is YFSETQ. CDR3 residues: CASSDGRGAPNTEAFF. The CDR3 region has the DNA TGCGCCAGCAGCGACGGACGGGGTGCGCCGAACACTGAAGCTTTCTTT.

The rearrangement joins TRBV2 to TRBJ2-1; 11 nucleotides match TRBD2. This CDR3 comprises 14 residues. V gave up 8 bases and J gave up 5 bases; unmatched junction bases: 5. Germline V gene lookup returns CDR1 SNHLY and CDR2 FYNNEI. The CDR3 region has the DNA TGTGCCAGCGGGAAGACTAGCGGGAACAATGAGCAGTTCTTC. As protein: CASGKTSGNNEQFF.

This chain connects TRBV18 to TRBJ1-4; D call uncertain. V lost 3 bases and J 5 bases, leaving 13 bases between the germline ends. The CDR3 is 15 residues long. CDR1 is KGHSH and CDR2 is LQKENI in the germline V gene. For the CDR3, the DNA is TGTGCCAGCTCACCCTTTTCCGCGGGGAATGAAAAACTGTTTTTT. It is translated as CASSPFSAGNEKLFF.

The V and J genes are TRBV7-6 and TRBJ1-1; 9 positions agree with TRBD1. Germline values: CDR1 SGHVS, CDR2 FNYEAQ. V dropped 5 bases and J dropped 4; count of bases not matched to a gene: 2. The CDR3 has 13 amino acids. As DNA, the CDR3 is TGTGCCAGCAGCCTGGGACAGGGCACTGAAGCTTTCTTT. Translating it yields CASSLGQGTEAFF.

The rearrangement links TRBV5-1 to TRBJ2-3, with TRBD1 as a possible D gene (6 bases). The CDR3 is 13 amino acids. Germline values: CDR1 SGHRS, CDR2 YFSETQ. The V gene lost 1 base and the J gene lost 4 bases, with 7 bases spanning the gap. The CDR3 bases are TGCGCCAGCAGCTTGCAGGGGCCAGATACGCAGTATTTT. Residues: CASSLQGPDTQYF.

The chain couples TRBV28 to TRBJ2-7; the D gene is possibly TRBD1 (5 bases). This CDR3 is 12 amino acids long. CDR1 MDHEN and CDR2 SYDVKM come from the germline V gene. Trimming took 2 bases from V and 4 from J, leaving 6 bases between them. The DNA of the CDR3 is TGTGCCAGCAGTTTACCAGGGTACGAGCAGTACTTC. The encoded protein is CASSLPGYEQYF.

CDR3 region: CASSPYTPTGLRETQYF. The DNA of the CDR3 is TGTGCCAGCAGTCCATATACCCCCACAGGGCTGAGGGAGACCCAGTACTTC. This chain links TRBV27 with TRBJ2-5; the D gene is possibly TRBD1 (6 bases). Germline lookup yields CDR1 MNHEY and CDR2 SMNVEV (reference sequence). This CDR3 comprises 17 residues. V was pared by 5 bases and J by 5 bases, with 24 bases between.

The chain is built from TRBV7-6 and TRBJ2-7, with 10 bases identical to TRBD2. J was trimmed by 3 bases and V by 3 bases; bases with no gene match: 2. Germline V gene sequence: CDR1 SGHVS, CDR2 FNYEAQ. CDR3 length equals 14 residues. Here the CDR3 reads CASSFGTSDYEQYF. The CDR3 region has the DNA TGTGCCAGCAGCTTCGGGACTAGCGACTACGAGCAGTACTTC.

The chain employs TRBV12-5 and TRBJ2-3; 9 bases match TRBD2. The CDR3 spans 16 residues. J was trimmed by 5 bases and V by 4 bases; bases with no gene match: 10. Germline V lookup: CDR1 LGHNT, CDR2 FRNRAP. CDR3 sequence: CASGSYSGGPGDTQYF. In DNA form, the CDR3 reads TGTGCTAGTGGTTCCTACAGCGGGGGGCCAGGAGATACGCAGTATTTT.

The rearrangement uses TRBV2 and TRBJ2-2, with D possibly TRBD2 on 5 matching bases. The germline CDR1 and CDR2 sequences are SNHLY and FYNNEI. V gave up 5 bases and J gave up 4 bases, with 11 bases separating them. The CDR3 runs 14 residues. CDR3 sequence (DNA): TGTGCCAGCAGTAAGGAGGCGGGCACCGGGGAGCTGTTTTTT. This sequence encodes CASSKEAGTGELFF.

The rearrangement joins TRBV4-2 to TRBJ2-1; no firm D call. CDR3 length: 14 amino acids. CDR1 and CDR2 (germline): LGHNA, YNFKEQ. Trimming removed 0 bases at V and 7 bases at J, with 10 bases between. As DNA, the CDR3 is TGTGCCAGCAGCCAAGACCCCAGGCCTAATGAGCAGTTCTTC. This translates into CASSQDPRPNEQFF.

The chain links TRBV12-5 to TRBJ2-5; maybe TRBD2 (6 bases). V lost 2 bases and J 1 base, leaving 11 bases between the germline ends. The CDR3 length is 15 residues. Germline V gene sequence: CDR1 LGHNT, CDR2 FRNRAP. The DNA of the CDR3 is TGTGCTAGTGGTTTGTCAGGGCGGGGCCAAGAGACCCAGTACTTC. This gives the protein CASGLSGRGQETQYF.

This clone was seen only once. The gene calls are TRBV6-5 and TRBJ2-7; D is unresolved. The CDR3 is made up of 15 amino acids. V was cut by 6 bases and J by 3 bases, with 18 bases left in between. Germline V gene data show CDR1 as MNHEY and CDR2 as SVGAGI. Here the CDR3 reads CASSSVSLGVYEQYF. The CDR3 region has the DNA TGTGCCAGCAGCTCAGTTAGCCTGGGTGTCTACGAGCAGTACTTC.

This clone came up a few times. The V call is TRBV4-1, the J call TRBJ1-5, with 7 bases identical to TRBD1. This CDR3 has 15 residues. V lost 2 bases to trimming and J lost 5 bases; unmatched junction nucleotides: 6. From germline, CDR1 is MGHRA and CDR2 YSYEKL. The CDR3 spells CASSQTQQGYQPQHF. For the CDR3, the DNA is TGCGCCAGCAGCCAAACACAACAGGGGTATCAGCCCCAGCATTTT.

The V call is TRBV12-5, the J call TRBJ2-7; maybe TRBD1 (5 bases). Trimming removed 6 bases from V and 4 bases from J, with 13 bases in between. The CDR3 spans 13 residues. Germline loops: CDR1 LGHNT, CDR2 FRNRAP. The CDR3 coding sequence is TGTGCTAGTGGCCCGGACAAGATGTACGAGCAGTACTTC. Its translation is CASGPDKMYEQYF.